Each of the 16 T cell receptor beta chains below was sequenced from the same sample in a study of blood T cell repertoires in COVID-19. Profiled with immunoSEQ multiplex PCR; TCRdb holds only in-frame clones, not every one. The sample includes 300,000 or so clones, around 90% of them seen just once. Sequencing was carried out using PBMCs or T cells enriched from blood (not recorded which). The receptor source for this set is a young woman who had recovered from COVID-19.

This chain joins TRBV28 and TRBJ2-7; D might be TRBD2 (5 bases). The CDR3 covers 15 residues. The germline V gene encodes CDR1 MDHEN and CDR2 SYDVKM. Trimming shortened V by 8 bases and J by 2 bases, and 19 bases separated the two germline ends. CDR3 loop: CASGPLGGPTYEQYF. The CDR3 DNA sequence: TGTGCCAGCGGACCGTTAGGAGGACCCACCTACGAGCAGTACTTC.

The chain recombines TRBV28 with TRBJ2-7; 7 nucleotides line up with TRBD2. The CDR3 is made up of 14 amino acids. Germline CDR1 MDHEN, CDR2 SYDVKM. V lost 6 bases, J lost 0 bases, and 5 bases stayed unmatched. This CDR3 is CASRERGSSYEQYF. For the CDR3, the DNA is TGTGCCAGCAGGGAGCGGGGCAGCTCCTACGAGCAGTACTTC.

With regard to this clone: It may be a read error: a sequence one base away is much more abundant. The chain employs TRBV7-9 and TRBJ2-1; 10 nucleotides match TRBD2. The germline V gene encodes CDR1 SEHNR and CDR2 FQNEAQ (reference sequence). V lost 5 bases, J lost 0 bases, and 1 base stayed unmatched. CDR3 length: 15 residues. The CDR3 region is CASSPSGSSYNEQFF. CDR3 nucleotides: TGTGCCAGCAGCCCTAGCGGGAGCTCCTACAATGAGCAGTTCTTC. Together with reference TRBV7-9 and TRBJ2-1, the CDR3 gives the full variable domain: DTGVSQNPRHKITKRGQNVTFRCDPISEHNRLYWYRQTLGQGPEFLTYFQNEAQLEKSRLLSDRFSAERPKGSFSTLEIQRTEQGDSAMYLCASSPSGSSYNEQFFGPGTRLTVL.

The chain is built from TRBV19 and TRBJ1-4, with TRBD1 matching 7 bases. Germline assignment: CDR1 LNHDA and CDR2 SQIVND (reference sequence). V lost 4 bases and J lost 5; bases outside the gene matches: 7. CDR3 length: 15 amino acids. The CDR3, as DNA: TGTGCCAGTAGTACCTGGGACAGTGAGAATGAAAAACTGTTTTTT. This encodes CASSTWDSENEKLFF.

This chain connects TRBV29-1 to TRBJ1-5; tentatively, D is TRBD1 (6 bases). Germline V gene data show CDR1 as SQVTM and CDR2 as ANQGSEA. The CDR3 runs 13 residues. V lost 4 bases, J lost 2 bases, and 9 bases lay in between. As DNA, the CDR3 is TGCAGCGTTGCAGGGGAAGGCAATCAGCCCCAGCATTTT. It codes for CSVAGEGNQPQHF.

The chain links TRBV6-5 to TRBJ1-4; no clear D. Germline loops: CDR1 MNHEY, CDR2 SVGAGI. The V end was cut by 6 bases, the J end by 0 bases, with 8 bases between. The CDR3 runs to 14 residues. CDR3 protein: CASREFATNEKLFF. DNA of the CDR3: TGTGCCAGCAGGGAGTTTGCAACTAATGAAAAACTGTTTTTT.

V usage is TRBV7-9 and J usage is TRBJ2-2; weak D call: TRBD2 (5 bases). The germline V gene encodes CDR1 SEHNR and CDR2 FQNEAQ (reference sequence). CDR3 length: 18 residues. Trimming stripped 4 bases from V and 4 bases from J, with 22 bases between. The CDR3 region is CASSSTADYRRITGELFF. The CDR3 DNA reads TGTGCCAGCAGCTCGACCGCAGACTACCGACGGATCACCGGGGAGCTGTTTTTT.

This clone was recorded once. The rearrangement uses TRBV19 and TRBJ2-2; 8 nucleotides line up with TRBD1. After removal of 3 bases from V and 4 bases from J, the junction contained 7 bases not matched to a gene. Germline values: CDR1 LNHDA, CDR2 SQIVND (reference sequence). The CDR3 extends over 16 amino acids. CDR3 nucleotides: TGTGCCAGTAGTATCCCTCGGACAGGGCTCACCGGGGAGCTGTTTTTT. As protein: CASSIPRTGLTGELFF.

The chain joins TRBV7-2 to TRBJ1-5; TRBD1 is a possible D gene (5 bases). CDR1 is SGHTA, CDR2 FQGNSA, per germline. V lost 1 base and J lost 6, with 16 bases in between. CDR3 length: 16 amino acids. CDR3 protein: CASSLEGPGVGQPQHF. In nucleotides, the CDR3 is TGTGCCAGCAGCTTAGAAGGGCCGGGGGTAGGTCAGCCCCAGCATTTT.

The chain couples TRBV19 to TRBJ2-1, with TRBD2 identical over 11 bases. CDR3 length equals 15 residues. The germline V gene encodes CDR1 LNHDA and CDR2 SQIVND (reference sequence). With 5 bases clipped from V and 7 bases from J, the junction kept 7 bases outside the gene matches. This chain's CDR3 is CASSFTSGGRNEQFF. DNA for the CDR3: TGTGCCAGTAGTTTCACTAGCGGGGGAAGAAATGAGCAGTTCTTC.

This clone was counted once. The gene calls are TRBV6-5 and TRBJ2-1; 8 bases are shared with TRBD1. The ends lost 0 bases at V and 8 bases at J; junction bases unmatched: 0. The germline V gene encodes CDR1 MNHEY and CDR2 SVGAGI. This CDR3 is built from 13 residues. DNA of the CDR3: TGTGCCAGCAGTTACTCGACAGGGGATGAGCAGTTCTTC. Translating gives CASSYSTGDEQFF.

The chain uses TRBV7-2 and TRBJ1-6, with D possibly matching TRBD1 (5 bases). The CDR3 totals 15 residues. With 3 bases removed from V and 1 base from J, the gap between germline ends came to 7 bases. The germline gives CDR1 SGHTA, CDR2 FQGNSA. The CDR3 DNA follows: TGTGCCAGCAGCTTGGCAGGGTCCTATAATTCACCCCTCCACTTT. Translated, it gives CASSLAGSYNSPLHF.

CDR3: CASTTSGRYGEQFF. Written as DNA, the CDR3 is TGTGCCAGTACAACTAGCGGGAGATATGGTGAGCAGTTCTTC. V usage is TRBV14 and J usage is TRBJ2-1; the match to TRBD2 covers 11 bases. Per germline, CDR1 SGHDN and CDR2 FVKESK. Trimming cost V 9 bases and J 9 bases; bases outside gene matches: 10. The CDR3 spans 14 residues.

The chain combines TRBV7-8 with TRBJ1-4; D might be TRBD1 (6 bases). Germline values: CDR1 SGHVS, CDR2 FQNEAQ. CDR3 length: 13 residues. Trimming stripped 5 bases from V and 8 bases from J, with 12 bases between. CDR3: CASSRQDREKLFF. Written as DNA, the CDR3 is TGTGCCAGCAGCCGACAGGATCGGGAAAAACTGTTTTTT.

This clone was seen a single time. The CDR3 sequence is CASSVGGGRPTYNEQFF. The CDR3 DNA follows: TGTGCCAGCAGCGTAGGAGGCGGAAGACCAACGTACAATGAGCAGTTCTTC. V gene TRBV9 combines with J gene TRBJ2-1; D not resolved. Trimming left V 0 bases short and J 4 bases short, with 17 bases between. CDR3 length: 17 amino acids. Germline V gives CDR1 SGDLS, CDR2 YYNGEE.

The chain links TRBV25-1 to TRBJ1-3; no clear D gene. V shed 1 base and J shed 4 bases, with 8 bases lying between them. CDR1 MGHDK and CDR2 SYGVNS come from the germline V gene. CDR3 length: 14 residues. The CDR3 sequence: CASSESVRGNTIYF. In nucleotides, the CDR3 is TGTGCCAGCAGTGAATCGGTCCGCGGAAACACCATATATTTT.